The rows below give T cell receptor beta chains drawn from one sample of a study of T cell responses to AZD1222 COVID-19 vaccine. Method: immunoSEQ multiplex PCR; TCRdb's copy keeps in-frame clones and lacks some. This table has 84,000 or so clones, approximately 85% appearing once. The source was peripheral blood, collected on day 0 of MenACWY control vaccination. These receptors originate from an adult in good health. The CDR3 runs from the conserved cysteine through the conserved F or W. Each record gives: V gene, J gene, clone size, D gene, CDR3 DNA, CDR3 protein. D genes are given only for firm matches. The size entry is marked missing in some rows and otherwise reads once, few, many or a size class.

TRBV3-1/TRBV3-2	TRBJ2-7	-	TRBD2	TGTGCCAGCAGCTCACCGACTAGCGGGGGGGCTTACGAGCAGTACTTC	CASSSPTSGGAYEQYF
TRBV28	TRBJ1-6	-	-	TGTGCCAGCAGTCCGCCTCAAGGGGCCAATTCACCCCTCCACTTT	CASSPPQGANSPLHF
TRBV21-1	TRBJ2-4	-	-	TGTGCCAGCAGCAAGGAGCAGGTAGCGGGAAACATTCAGTACTTC	CASSKEQVAGNIQYF
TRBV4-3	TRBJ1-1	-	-	TGCGCCAGCAGCCAAGTGGGTGGGAGGAACACTGAAGCTTTCTTT	CASSQVGGRNTEAFF
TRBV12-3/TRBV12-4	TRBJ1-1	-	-	TGTGCCAGCAGTTTAGACACTGAAGCTTTCTTT	CASSLDTEAFF
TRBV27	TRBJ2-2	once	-	TGTGCCAGCAGTTTAAAGTGGACCGGGGAGCTGTTTTTT	CASSLKWTGELFF
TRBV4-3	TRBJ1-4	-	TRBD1	TGCGCCAGCAGCTATACCGGGACAGGACCCTCGAATGAAAAACTGTTTTTT	CASSYTGTGPSNEKLFF
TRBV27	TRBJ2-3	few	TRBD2	TGTGCCAGCAGTAGTAGCGGGGGGGCCGCAGATACGCAGTATTTT	CASSSSGGAADTQYF
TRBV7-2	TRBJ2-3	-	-	TGTGCCAGCCTGGCGGGCACAGATACGCAGTATTTT	CASLAGTDTQYF
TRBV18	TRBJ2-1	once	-	TGTGCCAGCTCACCCCCTAGCATATCCTACAATGAGCAGTTCTTC	CASSPPSISYNEQFF
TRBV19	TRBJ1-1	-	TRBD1	TGTGCCAGTAGTGAGAGACAGGGGGCCGACACTGAAGCTTTCTTT	CASSERQGADTEAFF
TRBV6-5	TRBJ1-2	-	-	TGTGCCAGCAGTAGCGCGATGGTCGCCTATGGCTACACCTTC	CASSSAMVAYGYTF
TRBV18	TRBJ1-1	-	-	TGTGCCAGCTCACCACAGGAGACTAACACTGAAGCTTTCTTT	CASSPQETNTEAFF
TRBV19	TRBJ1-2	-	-	TGTGCCAGTAGTATAACAGGGCAGGGAAGCTATGGCTACACCTTC	CASSITGQGSYGYTF
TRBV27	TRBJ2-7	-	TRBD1	TGTGCCAGCAGTTTCCGGGACAGGGCCTACGAGCAGTACTTC	CASSFRDRAYEQYF
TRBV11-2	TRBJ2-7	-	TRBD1	TGTGCCAGCAGCTACCGCACAGGGGTTGTTTTC	CASSYRTGVVF
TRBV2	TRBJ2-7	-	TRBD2	TGTGCCAGCGTTACTAGCGGGGGGAGCTCCTACGAGCAGTACTTC	CASVTSGGSSYEQYF
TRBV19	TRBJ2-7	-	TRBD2	TGTGCCAGTAGTATTTTTAGCGGGGGCTCCTACGAGCAGTACTTC	CASSIFSGGSYEQYF
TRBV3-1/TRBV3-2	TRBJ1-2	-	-	TGTGCCAGCAGCCAAGGACGGCCAGGGTATGGCTACACCTTC	CASSQGRPGYGYTF
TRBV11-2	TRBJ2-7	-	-	TGTGCCAGCAGCTTTATCAGGTCACGGCGAGGGAAAGACTACGAGCAGTACTTC	CASSFIRSRRGKDYEQYF
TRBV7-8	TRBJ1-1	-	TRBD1	TGTGCCAGCAGCTTAGACCTACAGGGGATGAACACTGAAGCTTTCTTT	CASSLDLQGMNTEAFF
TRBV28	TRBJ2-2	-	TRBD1	TGTGCCAGCAGACGACAGGGGCTGGGCACCGGGGAGCTGTTTTTT	CASRRQGLGTGELFF